The TCR beta chain under discussion was sequenced for a study of early T cells in non-severe SARS-CoV-2 infection. V lost 4 bases and J lost 0, with 14 bases in between. The CDR3 covers 17 residues. Germline CDR1 is SGHRS and CDR2 is YFSETQ. In TCRdb, the 5' RACE reads were re-called with MiXCR into one record per CDR3 protein. The table has roughly 23,000 distinct CDR3 sequences, 3% to 4% seen once; the top ten hold roughly 5.5%. The sample holds many counts of this clonotype. This chain connects TRBV5-1 to TRBJ1-6, with D unresolved. This receptor was obtained from an adult who was a healthcare worker with PCR-confirmed SARS-CoV-2 infection or an uninfected control (not recorded which). Sequencing was carried out using whole blood. Written as DNA, the CDR3 is TGCGCCAGCAGCCCCTTGGATCCGAGCTCCTATAATTCACCCCTCCACTTT. It encodes CASSPLDPSSYNSPLHF.